This paragraph reports one T cell receptor beta chain. This record belongs to a study of T cell changes during pregnancy in multiple sclerosis. This table comes from immunoSEQ multiplex PCR, and its TCRdb copy is limited to in-frame clones, with some not included. The data show under 110,000 clones, approximately 90% seen once. This receptor was taken from a female donor with multiple sclerosis, enrolled in a pregnancy study. The starting material was peripheral blood, obtained after pregnancy.

CDR3: CASSPTGLANEQYF. The CDR3, as DNA: TGTGCCAGCTCACCAACGGGACTAGCCAACGAGCAGTACTTC. The chain couples TRBV18 to TRBJ2-7; TRBD2 agrees at 9 bases. V lost 2 bases, J lost 5 bases, and 4 bases stayed unmatched. The V gene's germline CDR1 is KGHSH and CDR2 LQKENI. The CDR3 contains 14 residues.